The clone carrying this T cell receptor beta chain occurred a few times. The antigen is unknown. This sample was taken from a study of OX40 agonist ivuxolimab in advanced cancers. About the study: An agonistic anti-OX40 (CD134) antibody, ivuxolimab, was used to treat the patients. Those enrolled were 70% to 85% male, with a mean age of about 66 years and ages from roughly 20 to 85. Study outcomes and limitations: On average, CD8+ T cells showed a greater number of expanded clones than CD4+. There were also nonresponders showing low normalized T-cell clonal expansion.

The method was immunoSEQ multiplex PCR; TCRdb's version includes in-frame clones alone and lacks a portion of them. The table has about 61,000 clones, about nine tenths seen once. Sequenced material: CD4+ or CD8+ T cells sorted from blood, taken in a trial of the OX40 agonist ivuxolimab. The source is an adult with an advanced solid tumor such as melanoma, head and neck, liver or kidney cancer.

In DNA, the CDR3 is TGTGCCAGCTCACCCAATATTGGACTTAACACCGGGGAGCTGTTTTTT. Protein sequence: CASSPNIGLNTGELFF. V is TRBV18 and J is TRBJ2-2, with D possibly matching TRBD2 (5 bases). The germline V gene has CDR1 KGHSH and CDR2 LQKENI. This CDR3 comprises 16 residues. Deletions cut 3 bases from V and 2 bases from J, with 13 bases between.